This TCR beta chain came from a study of CD8+CD57+ T cells in acquired aplastic anemia. Patients included in sequencing had previously demonstrated CD8+CD57+ cell expansion by flow cytometry. Severe acquired aplastic anemia affected all patients. CDR1 is SGHTA, CDR2 FQGTGA, per germline. Trimming removed 2 bases from V and 0 bases from J; junction bases left unmatched: 4. CDR3 length: 15 residues. The TCR beta profiling, which covered VDJ combination and CDR3 sequence, was carried out using genomic DNA as the template. TCRdb reanalysed the reads using MiXCR and keeps one entry per CDR3 protein. The data show some 150,000 distinct CDR3 sequences, roughly two thirds seen once.

The rearrangement uses TRBV7-3 and TRBJ2-7; 7 bases fit TRBD1. Material: sorted CD4+, CD8+, or CD8+CD57+ T cells (not recorded which) from PBMCs. The TCR comes from a human donor with aplastic anemia. As DNA, the CDR3 is TGTGCCAGCAGCTTACAGGGGGTGGGCTCCTACGAGCAGTACTTC. Its translation is CASSLQGVGSYEQYF. The full variable domain, with the rest looked up from reference TRBV7-3 and TRBJ2-7, is GAGVSQTPSNKVTEKGKYVELRCDPISGHTALYWYRQSLGQGPEFLIYFQGTGAADDSGLPNDRFFAVRPEGSVSTLKIQRTERGDSAVYLCASSLQGVGSYEQYFGPGTRLTVT.